The 13 T cell receptor beta chains given below trace back to one sample, sequenced in a study of shared clonotypes between healthy human individuals. The repertoire was sequenced with immunoSEQ multiplex PCR; TCRdb's copy has only in-frame clones and lacks some. Of fewer than 1.6 million clones detected, less than 99% appear once; the ten largest clones hold under 0.45%. The sample taken for sequencing was naive CD4+ T cells sorted from blood. Sample subset: CD45RA+ positively selected. The receptors here all came from a man aged 25-45 years in good health.

The count of this clone is one. The rearrangement uses TRBV4-3 and TRBJ2-1; 7 nucleotides align to TRBD2. Germline CDR1 is LGHNA and CDR2 is YSLEER. The CDR3 length is 15 residues. The junction had 6 bases not matched to a gene; V was cut back by 1 base and J by 6 bases. The CDR3 loop is CASSQGLAETNEQFF. The CDR3, as DNA: TGCGCCAGCAGCCAAGGCCTAGCGGAAACCAATGAGCAGTTCTTC.

The chain recombines TRBV2 with TRBJ2-3; D remains unclear. Germline V gives CDR1 SNHLY, CDR2 FYNNEI. The CDR3 has 13 amino acids. Trimming left V 6 bases short and J 4 bases short, with 11 bases between. The CDR3 loop is CASSDGISDTQYF. CDR3 in DNA: TGTGCCAGCAGCGACGGTATCTCAGATACGCAGTATTTT.

The chain joins TRBV11-2 to TRBJ2-1, with 9 bases matching TRBD1. V gave up 5 bases and J gave up 6 bases; unmatched junction bases: 8. CDR1 SGHAT and CDR2 FQNNGV come from the germline V gene. This CDR3 has 15 residues. CDR3 loop: CASSPRSTGGNEQFF. CDR3 sequence (DNA): TGTGCCAGCAGCCCCCGCTCGACAGGGGGCAATGAGCAGTTCTTC.

The chain combines TRBV15 with TRBJ2-1; 11 nucleotides agree with TRBD2. This CDR3 is 15 amino acids long. The junction had 5 bases not matched to a gene; V was cut back by 2 bases and J by 8 bases. Germline V gene data show CDR1 as LNHNV and CDR2 as YYDKDF (reference sequence). The CDR3 loop is CATSRTSGRADEQFF. DNA of the CDR3: TGTGCCACCAGCAGAACTAGCGGGAGAGCGGATGAGCAGTTCTTC.

The rearrangement links TRBV18 to TRBJ1-5, with unresolved D. The CDR3 runs 14 residues. The V end was cut by 3 bases, the J end by 6 bases, with 12 bases between. Germline CDR1 reads KGHSH; CDR2 reads LQKENI. The chain's CDR3 is CASSPQMGGQPQHF. The CDR3 nucleotides read TGTGCCAGCTCACCCCAGATGGGAGGTCAGCCCCAGCATTTT.

The genes are TRBV7-9 and TRBJ2-7; 9 positions match TRBD1. The CDR3 spans 13 residues. After removal of 6 bases from V and 7 bases from J, the junction contained 7 bases not matched to a gene. Germline CDR1 reads SEHNR; CDR2 reads FQNEAQ (reference sequence). The CDR3 reads CASSQGTGKEQYF. The CDR3 bases are TGTGCCAGCAGTCAGGGGACAGGGAAAGAGCAGTACTTC.

The chain recombines TRBV7-6 with TRBJ2-1; D may match TRBD1 or TRBD2 (7 bases each). Germline V gene sequence: CDR1 SGHVS, CDR2 FNYEAQ. This CDR3 spans 17 amino acids. Trimming pared 5 bases from V and 5 bases from J, leaving 22 bases between. In nucleotides, the CDR3 is TGTGCCAGCAGCCGTAGCTTACCCAGCGGGACAGACAATGAGCAGTTCTTC. Its protein product is CASSRSLPSGTDNEQFF.

The chain is built from TRBV28 and TRBJ2-3; 7 positions match TRBD1. The CDR3 extends over 16 amino acids. Trimming cost V 9 bases and J 2 bases; bases outside gene matches: 14. Germline CDR1 is MDHEN and CDR2 is SYDVKM. CDR3: CASESYSDRATDTQYF. In DNA form, the CDR3 reads TGTGCCAGTGAATCATACTCCGACAGGGCCACAGATACGCAGTATTTT.

This chain links TRBV27 with TRBJ2-2, with 11 bases lining up with TRBD2. V lost 5 bases to trimming and J lost 5 bases; unmatched junction nucleotides: 7. Germline V gives CDR1 MNHEY, CDR2 SMNVEV (reference sequence). This CDR3 has 16 residues. CDR3 DNA sequence: TGTGCCAGCAGTAAAATAGCGGGAGGGCCGACCGGGGAGCTGTTTTTT. It encodes CASSKIAGGPTGELFF.

This rearrangement joins TRBV9 to TRBJ2-1; 11 nucleotides align to TRBD2. Germline CDR1 SGDLS, CDR2 YYNGEE. After removal of 0 bases from V and 1 base from J, the junction contained 15 bases not matched to a gene. This CDR3 is built from 21 residues. This chain's CDR3 is CASSVVGTPATSGSSYNEQFF. In DNA, the CDR3 is TGTGCCAGCAGCGTAGTAGGGACCCCAGCTACTAGCGGGAGTTCCTACAATGAGCAGTTCTTC.

The V call is TRBV4-1, the J call TRBJ2-7, with D tentatively TRBD2 (5 bases). Trimming removed 0 bases at V and 2 bases at J, with 14 bases between. The length of the CDR3 is 16 residues. Germline V lookup: CDR1 MGHRA, CDR2 YSYEKL. CDR3 residues: CASSQDKGDGTYEQYF. As DNA, the CDR3 is TGCGCCAGCAGCCAAGATAAGGGAGACGGAACCTACGAGCAGTACTTC.

The chain combines TRBV5-4 with TRBJ2-1; D is unclear. Germline CDR1 SGHNT, CDR2 YYREEE (reference sequence). This CDR3 has 16 residues. Trimming pared 0 bases from V and 2 bases from J, leaving 12 bases between. As DNA, the CDR3 is TGTGCCAGCAGCTTGGGACGAAGGATGACCTACAATGAGCAGTTCTTC. It yields the protein CASSLGRRMTYNEQFF. Supplemented by reference TRBV5-4 and TRBJ2-1, the full variable domain reads ETGVTQSPTHLIKTRGQQVTLRCSSQSGHNTVSWYQQALGQGPQFIFQYYREEENGRGNFPPRFSGLQFPNYSSELNVNALELDDSALYLCASSLGRRMTYNEQFFGPGTRLTVL.

With regard to this clone: Additional DNA sequences in this sample encode the identical CDR3. The chain uses TRBV5-4 and TRBJ1-4; a weak D match, TRBD1 (5 bases). The V end was cut by 2 bases, the J end by 4 bases, with 9 bases between. The CDR3 has 14 residues. Germline V gives CDR1 SGHNT, CDR2 YYREEE (reference sequence). The CDR3 DNA is TGTGCCAGCAGCTTCCGGGACGGTAATGAAAAACTGTTTTTT. Amino acid sequence: CASSFRDGNEKLFF.